These T cell receptor beta chains were read from a single sample in a study of PD-1 blockade in classical Hodgkin lymphoma. Some clones are missing from TCRdb's copy, which holds only in-frame ones; the method was immunoSEQ multiplex PCR. The table includes tens of thousands of clones, 85% to 90% detected once. The sequenced sample was peripheral blood mononuclear cells (PBMCs), obtained before the fourth cycle of nivolumab. The receptors here all came from a human donor with classical Hodgkin lymphoma. Each CDR3 is given with its conserved first and last residue. The D gene is left open where the match is weak. The size entry is marked missing in some rows and otherwise reads once, few, many or a size class.

d_gene,j_gene,v_gene,abundance,CDR3nt,CDR3aa
-,TRBJ2-5,TRBV12-5,-,TGTGCTAGTGGTTTGGTACTAGCCTTAAAACCCTGGGGTAACCAAGAGACCCAGTACTTC,CASGLVLALKPWGNQETQYF
-,TRBJ1-5,TRBV5-4,-,TGTGCCAGCAGCTTGGAAGGGAGTCAGCCCCAGCATTTT,CASSLEGSQPQHF
TRBD1,TRBJ1-4,TRBV19,-,TGTGCCAGTAGTTCGCCGGGACAGCCAACAACTAATGAAAAACTGTTTTTT,CASSSPGQPTTNEKLFF
TRBD1,TRBJ1-4,TRBV6-6,-,TGTGCCAGCAGTGGCCGGACAGGGTTAGGTGAAAAACTGTTTTTT,CASSGRTGLGEKLFF
-,TRBJ1-2,TRBV7-9,-,TGTGCCAGCAGCACTAGAAATGGCTACACCTTC,CASSTRNGYTF
TRBD1,TRBJ1-2,TRBV18,-,TGTGCCAGCTCACTTAGGACAGGGATAGGGATAGGGTATGGCTACACCTTC,CASSLRTGIGIGYGYTF
TRBD2,TRBJ2-3,TRBV7-2,-,TGTGCCAGCAGCCCGGCGAGGGCTCTGCGGGAGGGGGGCACAGATACGCAGTATTTT,CASSPARALREGGTDTQYF
TRBD1,TRBJ1-2,TRBV19,-,TGTGCCAGTAGTACACAGGGGCGCGACTATGGCTACACCTTC,CASSTQGRDYGYTF
TRBD1,TRBJ2-7,TRBV23-1,-,TGCGCCAGCAGTCAATCTCCCAGGGACAGGGATCAGTGTAAGGGTTACTACGAGCAGTACTTC,CASSQSPRDRDQCKGYYEQYF
-,TRBJ2-1,TRBV25-1,-,TGTGCCAGCAGTGAATTGGGAGGGGGGGCCGTTTATGAGCAGTTCTTC,CASSELGGGAVYEQFF
TRBD2,TRBJ2-1,TRBV6-6,-,TGTGCCAGCAGTCCCTCGGGGGGGATCAGGGGTGAGCAGTTCTTC,CASSPSGGIRGEQFF
-,TRBJ2-4,TRBV6-1,once,TGTGCCAGCACCCCTATGACAACCACCAAAAACATTCAGTACTTC,CASTPMTTTKNIQYF
TRBD2,TRBJ2-1,TRBV9,-,TGTGCCAGCAGCGTCAGGACTAGTGCGTACAATGAGCAGTTCTTC,CASSVRTSAYNEQFF
-,TRBJ2-1,TRBV30,-,TGTGCCTGGAGACCCAGCGGCTCCTACAATGAGCAGTTCTTC,CAWRPSGSYNEQFF
TRBD2,TRBJ2-1,TRBV18,-,TGTGCCAGCTTTCTCGGGACTATCAATGAGCAGTTCTTC,CASFLGTINEQFF
-,TRBJ1-1,TRBV7-9,-,TGTGCCAGCAGTTATGGAGGGGGAGAAGCTTTCTTT,CASSYGGGEAFF
-,TRBJ2-7,TRBV16,-,TGTGCCAGCAGCCAATTCCAGGCACAAGTCTACGAGCAGTACTTC,CASSQFQAQVYEQYF
-,TRBJ2-7,TRBV6-6,-,TGTGCCAGCAGTTATCGACAGACCTCCTACGAGCAGTACTTC,CASSYRQTSYEQYF
TRBD1,TRBJ2-3,TRBV10-1,-,TGCGCCAGCAGTGAACAGGGGTGGACAGATACGCAGTATTTT,CASSEQGWTDTQYF
-,TRBJ1-1,TRBV30,once,TGTGCCTGGAGTGTACGGGAGGGCACTGAAGCTTTCTTT,CAWSVREGTEAFF
-,TRBJ2-2,TRBV6-1,-,TGTGCCAGCAAGAGGGCAGGGGTGGGAACCGGGGAGCTGTTTTTT,CASKRAGVGTGELFF
-,TRBJ2-7,TRBV21-1,few,TGTGCCCCCGTGGGCCCCTACGAGCAGTACTTC,CAPVGPYEQYF
-,TRBJ2-2,TRBV5-1,once,TGCGCCAGCAGCCTCCAGGGGATACCGAACACCGGGGAGCTGTTTTTT,CASSLQGIPNTGELFF
-,TRBJ2-7,TRBV5-4,-,TGTGCCAGCAGCTTGGTGGCGCGGGGCGACTACGAGCAGTACTTC,CASSLVARGDYEQYF
TRBD2,TRBJ2-7,TRBV28,-,TGTGCCAGCAGGCTGGGGGGGGAGCCCTACGAGCAGTACTTC,CASRLGGEPYEQYF
TRBD2,TRBJ2-1,TRBV11-3,-,TGTGCCAGCAGCTTAGAAGGGACTAGCGGGAGCTACAATGAGCAGTTCTTC,CASSLEGTSGSYNEQFF
TRBD1,TRBJ1-5,TRBV5-4,once,TGTGCCAGCAGCAGACAGGGGAATCAGCCCCAGCATTTT,CASSRQGNQPQHF
-,TRBJ1-2,TRBV5-6,-,TGTGCCAGCAGCTTTAGTGCCGACTATGGCTACACCTTC,CASSFSADYGYTF
-,TRBJ2-1,TRBV10-1,-,TGCGCCAGCAGTGAGTCGGGGTGGGGTGAGCAGTTCTTC,CASSESGWGEQFF
TRBD2,TRBJ2-5,TRBV19,-,TGTGCCAGTAGTATCAATTATGGGGACTATTCTCACTTC,CASSINYGDYSHF
-,TRBJ1-1,TRBV6-5,-,TGTGCCAGCAGTTCGAACACTGAAGCTTTCTTT,CASSSNTEAFF
-,TRBJ2-3,TRBV7-2,-,TGTGCCAGCAGCCGCGGAAGGCGGGGCCCGACAGATACGCAGTATTTT,CASSRGRRGPTDTQYF
TRBD2,TRBJ2-5,TRBV19,-,TGTGCCAGTACCCGATCTAGCGGGGGACGCCAAGAGACCCAGTACTTC,CASTRSSGGRQETQYF
TRBD2,TRBJ2-7,TRBV19,-,TGTGCCAGTAGTATGGGGAGGGCCTGGGAGCAGTACTTC,CASSMGRAWEQYF
-,TRBJ2-7,TRBV6-1,-,TGTGCCAGCAGTCAAGGGTTCTACGAGCAGTACTTC,CASSQGFYEQYF
-,TRBJ2-1,TRBV5-1,-,TGCGCCAGCAGCTGGTTCTCCTACAATGAGCAGTTCTTC,CASSWFSYNEQFF
TRBD2,TRBJ2-7,TRBV11-2,once,TGTGCCAGCAGCTTAGATAGAAGCGGGGATCCCTACGAGCAGTACTTC,CASSLDRSGDPYEQYF